Listed here is a single TCR beta chain. This sample stems from a study of blood T cells in healthy people across ages. Study-level information: About one barcoded beta molecule was captured per two T cells (by template switching).

V shed 2 bases and J shed 4 bases, with 8 bases lying between them. The CDR3 extends over 13 amino acids. Per germline, CDR1 KGHSH and CDR2 LQKENI. Primers used in a second PCR of roughly 7 to 12 cycles were a sample-barcoded 5' primer and a J-beta primer mix. TCRdb re-analysed the 5' RACE reads in MiXCR, keeping a single row per CDR3 protein. Among 650,000 to 700,000 distinct CDR3 sequences listed, around 50% were seen once. The receptor was isolated from a woman of 80 years or more in good health. The material sequenced was blood. The V call is TRBV18, the J call TRBJ1-1, with D unresolved. CDR3 coding DNA: TGTGCCAGCTCACCAGGAGGAACCACTGAAGCTTTCTTT. Encoded protein: CASSPGGTTEAFF.